These 14 T cell receptor beta chains were all obtained from the same sample, sequenced in a study of ipilimumab plus nivolumab after autologous stem cell transplantation. Method: immunoSEQ multiplex PCR; TCRdb's copy keeps in-frame clones and lacks some. This sample carries over 80,000 clones, 75% to 85% of them seen once, and the ten largest clones take more than 2%. The sequences come from PBMCs, collected in a trial of ipilimumab plus nivolumab as post-transplant consolidation. Receptor source: a male donor with diffuse large B-cell lymphoma.

This clone was seen a single time. The chain uses TRBV11-2 and TRBJ2-5, with 8 bases aligning to TRBD2. Germline loops: CDR1 SGHAT, CDR2 FQNNGV. The CDR3 is 14 residues long. The J segment lost 4 bases and the V segment lost 4 bases, leaving 5 bases of the junction unmatched. The CDR3 here is CASSYSGGRETQYF. The CDR3 DNA is TGTGCCAGCAGCTACTCGGGGGGGCGAGAGACCCAGTACTTC.

The rearrangement joins TRBV30 to TRBJ1-2; 12 bases match TRBD1. Losses at the gene ends were 4 bases for V and 7 bases for J; bases not matched to a gene: 13. The CDR3 runs 16 residues. The germline gives CDR1 GTSNPN, CDR2 SVGIG (reference sequence). The chain's CDR3 is CAWNTVGDRGRGGYTF. The CDR3 nucleotides are TGTGCCTGGAACACGGTTGGGGACAGGGGGCGGGGTGGCTACACCTTC.

The rearrangement links TRBV18 to TRBJ1-2; D is unresolved. Germline V gene sequence: CDR1 KGHSH, CDR2 LQKENI. The CDR3 length is 13 residues. Between the trimmed V and J ends, which lost 3 bases and 0 bases, there was a span of 5 bases. This chain's CDR3 is CASSPAANYGYTF. The CDR3 region has the DNA TGTGCCAGCTCACCCGCAGCTAACTATGGCTACACCTTC. Variable domain in full (rest from reference TRBV18 and TRBJ1-2): NAGVMQNPRHLVRRRGQEARLRCSPMKGHSHVYWYRQLPEEGLKFMVYLQKENIIDESGMPKERFSAEFPKEGPSILRIQQVVRGDSAAYFCASSPAANYGYTFGSGTRLTVV.

The rearrangement joins TRBV19 to TRBJ2-1; TRBD2 matches 14 bases. CDR3 length: 14 residues. The germline CDR1 and CDR2 sequences are LNHDA and SQIVND (reference sequence). The J segment lost 10 bases and the V segment lost 5 bases, leaving 4 bases of the junction unmatched. The chain's CDR3 is CASSRTSGGQEQFF. CDR3 nucleotide sequence: TGTGCCAGTAGTCGGACTAGCGGGGGGCAGGAGCAGTTCTTC.

This chain uses TRBV4-1 with TRBJ1-2; possibly TRBD1 for D (5 bases). V dropped 0 bases and J dropped 8 bases, with 13 bases sitting between them. This CDR3 is built from 14 residues. Germline assignment: CDR1 MGHRA and CDR2 YSYEKL. CDR3 sequence: CASSQDSGMGGYTF. The CDR3 coding sequence is TGCGCCAGCAGCCAAGATTCAGGGATGGGCGGCTACACCTTC.

The genes are TRBV28 and TRBJ2-1; TRBD1 aligns across 12 bases. Germline loops: CDR1 MDHEN, CDR2 SYDVKM. The CDR3 runs to 14 residues. The junction had 3 bases not matched to a gene; V was cut back by 5 bases and J by 7 bases. Here the CDR3 reads CASSGTGGWNEQFF. The CDR3 nucleotides read TGTGCCAGCAGTGGGACAGGGGGCTGGAATGAGCAGTTCTTC.

This rearrangement joins TRBV5-1 to TRBJ1-2; no clear D. Germline-derived CDR1 and CDR2 are SGHRS and YFSETQ. V dropped 1 base and J dropped 6 bases, with 10 bases sitting between them. The CDR3 loop spans 13 amino acids. CDR3 in amino acids: CASSLYVSDGYTF. DNA of the CDR3: TGCGCCAGCAGCTTGTATGTGAGCGATGGCTACACCTTC.

The chain employs TRBV5-4 and TRBJ1-2, with D possibly TRBD1 on 5 matching bases. Germline V CDR1 and CDR2: SGHNT, YYREEE (reference sequence). The V end was cut by 3 bases, the J end by 8 bases, with 8 bases between. This CDR3 spans 11 amino acids. The CDR3 DNA reads TGTGCCAGCAGCTATGGGGACGGCTACACCTTC. This gives the protein CASSYGDGYTF.

The chain links TRBV9 to TRBJ1-2, with 8 bases aligning to TRBD1. The CDR3 length is 14 residues. Trimming at V came to 2 bases and at J to 8 bases, leaving 8 bases not matched to a gene. Per the germline V gene, CDR1 is SGDLS and CDR2 is YYNGEE. For the CDR3, the DNA is TGTGCCAGCAGCGTGGACAGGGAAAGTGTGGGCTACACCTTC. It specifies CASSVDRESVGYTF.

The CDR3 DNA reads as TGTGCCAGCAGCTTACCTCTCGGGGTGGGGAGTGAGACCCAGTACTTC. Its protein is CASSLPLGVGSETQYF. The rearrangement uses TRBV7-2 and TRBJ2-5; a possible D gene is TRBD2 (5 bases). Looked up from germline, CDR1 is SGHTA and CDR2 is FQGNSA. The CDR3 runs 16 residues. The V and J ends lost 2 bases and 5 bases respectively, with 18 bases between them.

CDR3 amino acids: CASSVAPSGDQETQYF. The CDR3 DNA sequence: TGTGCCAGCAGCGTAGCTCCTAGCGGGGACCAAGAGACCCAGTACTTC. The rearrangement links TRBV9 to TRBJ2-5, with 9 bases lining up with TRBD2. Unmatched junction bases numbered 3, after V lost 0 bases and J lost 0 bases. Looked up from germline, CDR1 is SGDLS and CDR2 is YYNGEE. The CDR3 runs to 16 residues.

This clone has just one count. V usage is TRBV5-1 and J usage is TRBJ2-7; maybe TRBD1 (6 bases). The V and J ends lost 2 bases and 3 bases respectively, with 9 bases between them. CDR3 length: 13 residues. Germline V CDR1 and CDR2: SGHRS, YFSETQ. The CDR3 protein is CASSFQGSYEQYF. CDR3 bases: TGCGCCAGCAGCTTTCAGGGGAGCTACGAGCAGTACTTC.

This clone appeared once. The chain couples TRBV2 to TRBJ1-1; D is perhaps TRBD1 (6 bases). The CDR3 has 13 amino acids. With 2 bases removed from V and 10 bases from J, the gap between germline ends came to 14 bases. CDR1 SNHLY and CDR2 FYNNEI come from the germline V gene. This CDR3 reads CASSELKGVGAFF. The CDR3 bases are TGTGCCAGCAGTGAACTCAAGGGGGTTGGAGCTTTCTTT.

V is TRBV7-2 and J is TRBJ2-3, with D perhaps matching TRBD2 (5 bases). In germline, CDR1 is SGHTA, CDR2 FQGNSA. This CDR3 has 16 residues. V was trimmed by 2 bases and J by 0 bases, leaving 12 bases between them. The CDR3 bases are TGTGCCAGCAGCTTAAGTATCCTAGCTAGCACAGATACGCAGTATTTT. Translated: CASSLSILASTDTQYF.